The present T cell receptor (beta chain) was sequenced within a study of naive and memory T cell subsets (dated by TCRdb to about 2017). Looking at the study overall: The study applied an open-source, UMI-based TCR alpha and beta sequencing pipeline to sorted naive and memory peripheral blood T cell subsets. Complete agreement was observed between the functional CMV T cell responses and the IgG serology results. RNA was DNase-treated and reverse transcribed with TCR constant-region primers, mostly using SuperScript III.

The junction shows trimming of 0 bases on V and 8 bases on J, plus 14 bases between the germline ends. CDR1 and CDR2, looked up from the germline V gene, are LGHNA and YNFKEQ. The CDR3 starts with the cysteine, ends with the phenylalanine, and has 15 residues. CDR3 DNA is the only sequence kept; it has 45 bases, read in frame from the first base. TCR alpha and beta chain libraries were amplified separately from the second PCR step onward. The CMV status of each donor was determined by measuring IFNgamma production from CD4+ T cells after fresh PBMCs had been stimulated overnight with CMV viral lysate. CD4 T cells were positively selected with Miltenyi beads, followed by positive selection of CD8 T cells from the CD4-negative fraction. Cells stained for CD3, CD4, CD8, CD45RA, CD27 and a live/dead dye were sorted on a BD Aria II into four subsets by CD45RA and CD27. A few healthy volunteers provided blood, and each donor's sample was split into CD4 and CD8 T cells and then further divided into four differentiation subsets. Roughly 120 ml of peripheral blood was collected from each donor, and PBMC were isolated from the blood using Ficoll-Paque PLUS density-gradient centrifugation. Sorted cells were lysed in RLT buffer, and RNA was extracted with a Qiagen RNeasy kit and stored at -80°C.

General conclusions and limits of the study: In both CD4 and CD8 cells, the Gini index increased while Shannon and inverse Simpson diversity decreased from naive through CM, EM and EMRA. A clonotype was defined as a single alpha or beta chain sequence rather than as a paired alpha/beta receptor. The repertoire findings for the naive and memory subsets could not be validated, as no ground truth was available. After error correction, over 95% of naive TCR sequences appeared only once, giving much steeper abundance distributions than memory subsets. Naive repertoires, especially CD8, contained a few larger clonotypes, possibly memory cells re-expressing CD45RA. RNA-based TCR counts may be affected by expression changes linked to T cell activation and differentiation. The abundance of TCRs followed a power law with an exponent that differed between naive and memory subsets yet stayed consistent across the three individuals.

The library was generated by UMI-ligation and nested PCR. An equimolar mix of two oligonucleotides covering both TRBC1 and TRBC2 was used as the beta constant-region primer. Four rounds of PCR, combining the SP2 primer with nested alpha and beta constant-region primers, were used to amplify the ligated cDNA. A single-stranded oligonucleotide containing the SP2 primer and a 12-nucleotide UMI was joined to the 3' end of the cDNA by T4 RNA ligase 1. The ligation reaction was kept at 16 degrees C for 20-24 hours. PCR2 was typically run as a SYBR Green qPCR and stopped at a predetermined threshold to prevent over-amplification. All purifications after the first were performed with Agencourt AMPure XP magnetic beads. Libraries were quantified by Qubit and checked on a TapeStation, with a main peak expected near 650 bp. Pooled libraries were sequenced on an Illumina MiSeq with v2 2x251 paired-end kits, typically giving about 0.9-2.1 million reads per sample. Each sample's library went into the pool at approximately 4.2 nM, and roughly 5-8% PhiX was added to help with cluster recognition. The authors processed their data as follows. V and J genes were assigned to Demultiplexor-processed FASTQ reads by Decombinator through tag matching, with a single base-pair mismatch being allowed. By using UMIs, Collapsinator corrected both sequencing errors and the frequency errors caused by PCR heterogeneity. CDR3Translator translated TCRs and extracted CDR3s from the conserved cysteine to the FGXG phenylalanine, flagging non-productive sequences. Gini, Shannon entropy and inverse Simpson indices were calculated on repertoires that had been subsampled to equal numbers of UMI-defined TCRs. Power-law fits to clonotype abundance distributions were performed by maximum likelihood within the linear range. When run on a single naive CD8 sample, MIGEC and the pipeline yielded similar UMI counts, similar unique TCR numbers and similar clonal distributions. In one analysis, naive TCRs also found in any memory subset of the same donor were removed from the naive repertoire. The repertoires were searched for about 7,300 CMV-associated CDR3 sequences that had been compiled from VDJdb and a published dataset. The public reads were reprocessed in TCRdb via fastp at Q25 and MiXCR, keeping in-frame beta chains. Rows merge per CDR3 protein into single entries with the most common DNA and genes. The authors' filters were not applied to this entry. Across this sample there are 130,000 to 150,000 distinct CDR3 sequences, with roughly 20% seen only once. The top ten clonotypes cover over 0.09% of the sample.

In regard to this clonotype: Its antigen is unknown. Base qualities are not recorded, but no much larger clone differs from it by a single base.

The V and J genes are TRBV4-2 and TRBJ2-1; the D gene cannot be named for sure. The sequenced material came from naive CD4+ T cells from blood. The cell subset or site label, as the study defines it: naive T cells, CD45RA high CD27+. The TCR originated in a human donor in good health. The nucleotide sequence is TGTGCCAGCAGCCAAGATCAGTCTTACGGGTATGAGCAGTTCTTC. Its amino acids are CASSQDQSYGYEQFF.